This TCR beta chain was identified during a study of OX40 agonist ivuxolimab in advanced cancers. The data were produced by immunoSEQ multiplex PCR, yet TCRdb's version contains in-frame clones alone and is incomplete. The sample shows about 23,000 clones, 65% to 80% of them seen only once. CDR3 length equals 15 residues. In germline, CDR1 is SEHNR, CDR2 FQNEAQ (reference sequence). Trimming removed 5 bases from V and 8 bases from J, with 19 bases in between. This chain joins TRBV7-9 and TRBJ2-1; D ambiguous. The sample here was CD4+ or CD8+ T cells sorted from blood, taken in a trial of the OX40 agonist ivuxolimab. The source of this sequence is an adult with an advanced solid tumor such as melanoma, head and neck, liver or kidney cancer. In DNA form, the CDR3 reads TGTGCCAGCAGCGGAGAAACAACTCAAGAAGATGAGCAGTTCTTC. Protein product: CASSGETTQEDEQFF.